Shown below are 7 T cell receptor beta chains from a single sample sequenced in a study of OX40 agonist ivuxolimab in advanced cancers. Sequencing was performed with immunoSEQ multiplex PCR; in TCRdb, only in-frame clones are kept and a portion is missing. The sample gives about 41,000 clones, about 85% of which show up once; 35% to 40% is in the top ten. Sequences were derived from CD4+ or CD8+ T cells sorted from blood, sampled in a trial of the OX40 agonist ivuxolimab. These receptors all come from an adult with an advanced solid tumor such as melanoma, head and neck, liver or kidney cancer.

This clone was seen only a few times. This rearrangement joins TRBV6-5 to TRBJ2-7, with D tentatively TRBD2 (6 bases). Trimming cost V 6 bases and J 3 bases, with 12 bases left between them. The germline gives CDR1 MNHEY, CDR2 SVGAGI. The CDR3 runs to 13 residues. CDR3: CASRGGPNYEQYF. The DNA of the CDR3 is TGTGCCAGCAGGGGGGGACCGAACTACGAGCAGTACTTC.

The genes are TRBV5-4 and TRBJ2-3; D gene uncertain. The CDR3 runs to 14 residues. Germline loops: CDR1 SGHNT, CDR2 YYREEE (reference sequence). V was trimmed by 5 bases and J by 5 bases, leaving 15 bases between them. In DNA form, the CDR3 reads TGTGCCAGCAGGGACGGAACAACCAGAGATACGCAGTATTTT. Translation gives CASRDGTTRDTQYF. Full variable domain (missing parts from reference TRBV5-4 and TRBJ2-3): ETGVTQSPTHLIKTRGQQVTLRCSSQSGHNTVSWYQQALGQGPQFIFQYYREEENGRGNFPPRFSGLQFPNYSSELNVNALELDDSALYLCASRDGTTRDTQYFGPGTRLTVL.

The chain couples TRBV4-1 to TRBJ1-1; D uncertain. The CDR3 extends over 13 amino acids. Germline lookup yields CDR1 MGHRA and CDR2 YSYEKL. The germline V and J ends were trimmed by 1 base and 0 bases, with 3 bases remaining between them. The CDR3 DNA sequence: TGCGCCAGCAGCCAAGTTTTGAACACTGAAGCTTTCTTT. As protein: CASSQVLNTEAFF.

This chain connects TRBV2 to TRBJ1-6; the D gene is possibly TRBD1 (6 bases). V was trimmed by 7 bases and J by 6 bases, leaving 13 bases between them. The germline gives CDR1 SNHLY, CDR2 FYNNEI. The CDR3 sequence is 14 residues long. CDR3 DNA: TGTGCCAGCATGTTACAGGGTAGTAATTCACCCCTCCACTTT. Its translation: CASMLQGSNSPLHF.

The J gene is TRBJ1-5, the V gene TRBV6-1; D call uncertain. Looked up from germline, CDR1 is MNHNS and CDR2 is SASEGT. V lost 7 bases and J 8 bases, leaving 15 bases between the germline ends. The length of the CDR3 is 13 residues. The CDR3 loop is CASTNQLFEPQHF. The DNA for the CDR3 is TGTGCCAGCACAAACCAATTGTTCGAGCCCCAGCATTTT.

V gene TRBV19 combines with J gene TRBJ2-1, with D perhaps matching TRBD1 (5 bases). CDR1 LNHDA and CDR2 SQIVND come from the germline V gene (reference sequence). This CDR3 contains 14 residues. V dropped 5 bases and J dropped 5 bases, with 13 bases sitting between them. Here the CDR3 DNA reads TGTGCCAGTAGTCCAATGACAGCCCACAATGAGCAGTTCTTC. Amino acids: CASSPMTAHNEQFF.

V usage is TRBV6-5 and J usage is TRBJ1-2; no reliable D call. CDR3 length: 13 amino acids. V was cut by 6 bases and J by 7 bases, with 15 bases left in between. Looked up from germline, CDR1 is MNHEY and CDR2 is SVGAGI. The DNA of the CDR3 is TGTGCCAGCAGCAATGGACTGCCTCGTGGCTACACCTTC. It specifies CASSNGLPRGYTF.